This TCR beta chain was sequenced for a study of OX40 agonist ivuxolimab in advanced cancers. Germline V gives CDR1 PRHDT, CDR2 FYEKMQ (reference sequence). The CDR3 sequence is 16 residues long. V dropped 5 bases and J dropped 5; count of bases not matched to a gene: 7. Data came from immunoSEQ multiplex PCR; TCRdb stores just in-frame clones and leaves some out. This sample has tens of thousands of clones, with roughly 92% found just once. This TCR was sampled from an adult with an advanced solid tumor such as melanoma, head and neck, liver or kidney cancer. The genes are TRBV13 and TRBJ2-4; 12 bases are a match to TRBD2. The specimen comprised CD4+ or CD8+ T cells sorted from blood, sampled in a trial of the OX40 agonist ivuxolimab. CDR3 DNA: TGTGCCAGCAGCCCCAGACTAGCGGGGGTCGAAAACATTCAGTACTTC. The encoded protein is CASSPRLAGVENIQYF.